Presented here are 30 T cell receptor beta chains from one specimen sequenced in a study of T cell responses to AZD1222 COVID-19 vaccine. Repertoires were generated with immunoSEQ multiplex PCR, while TCRdb's copy carries only in-frame clones and drops some. The table includes 90,000 to 150,000 clones, roughly nine tenths detected once. Here the sequenced sample was peripheral blood, taken 28 days after the second AZD1222 dose. These receptors were obtained from an adult who received the AZD1222 COVID-19 vaccine.

The chain carries TRBV6-2 or TRBV6-3 and TRBJ1-5; D is possibly TRBD1 (6 bases). Trimming stripped 5 bases from V and 0 bases from J, with 8 bases between. This CDR3 has 14 amino acids. CDR1 and CDR2 (germline): MNHEY, SVGEGT. The CDR3 here is CASSTGNSNQPQHF. The CDR3 DNA is TGTGCCAGCAGTACAGGGAATAGCAATCAGCCCCAGCATTTT.

The rearrangement joins TRBV4-2 to TRBJ2-5, with a weak D call TRBD2 (6 bases). The CDR3 contains 13 residues. CDR1 is LGHNA and CDR2 is YNFKEQ in the germline V gene. The V end lost 4 bases, the J end lost 1 base, and 7 bases lay between the germline ends. The CDR3 DNA is TGTGCCAGCAGCCGGGACTTCCAAGAGACCCAGTACTTC. Its protein product is CASSRDFQETQYF.

The chain recombines TRBV7-2 with TRBJ2-1; 8 positions match TRBD1. The CDR3 extends over 12 amino acids. Germline V lookup: CDR1 SGHTA, CDR2 FQGNSA. Trimming removed 5 bases from V and 8 bases from J; junction bases left unmatched: 2. The CDR3 loop is CASSGQGDEQFF. In DNA, the CDR3 is TGTGCCAGCAGCGGACAGGGTGATGAGCAGTTCTTC. Filled out from reference TRBV7-2 and TRBJ2-1, the complete variable domain reads GAGVSQSPSNKVTEKGKDVELRCDPISGHTALYWYRQSLGQGLEFLIYFQGNSAPDKSGLPSDRFSAERTGGSVSTLTIQRTQQEDSAVYLCASSGQGDEQFFGPGTRLTVL.

The genes are TRBV7-4 and TRBJ2-7; D is unresolved. The CDR3 totals 15 residues. V shed 3 bases and J shed 2 bases, with 14 bases lying between them. In germline, CDR1 is SGHVT, CDR2 SQSDAQ. The CDR3 here is CASSLVRQWTYEQYF. CDR3 sequence (DNA): TGTGCCAGCAGCTTGGTACGGCAGTGGACCTACGAGCAGTACTTC.

This rearrangement joins TRBV4-3 to TRBJ1-5, with 10 bases lining up with TRBD1. The length of the CDR3 is 16 residues. Looked up from germline, CDR1 is LGHNA and CDR2 is YSLEER. V lost 0 bases to trimming and J lost 3 bases; unmatched junction nucleotides: 2. The chain's CDR3 is CASSQEGTGDNQPQHF. Here the CDR3 DNA reads TGCGCCAGCAGCCAAGAAGGGACAGGGGACAATCAGCCCCAGCATTTT.

The CDR3 nucleotides read TGTGCCAGCAGCCACACTCGGGAACAAGAGACCCAGTACTTC. As protein: CASSHTREQETQYF. V is TRBV3-1 (or the pseudogene TRBV3-2) and J is TRBJ2-5, with a weak D call TRBD2 (5 bases). The CDR3 is 14 amino acids. Per germline, CDR1 LGHDT and CDR2 YNNKEL (reference sequence). Trimming pared 3 bases from V and 2 bases from J, leaving 10 bases between.

The rearrangement joins TRBV2 to TRBJ1-2, with 11 nucleotides matching TRBD1. This CDR3 is built from 14 residues. The V gene's germline CDR1 is SNHLY and CDR2 FYNNEI. The trim removed 5 bases at V and 8 bases at J, leaving 7 bases unmatched. The CDR3 DNA is TGTGCCAGCAGTCATCCGGGACAGGGGGGCGGCTACACCTTC. This gives the protein CASSHPGQGGGYTF.

The chain recombines TRBV28 with TRBJ1-2, with D hard to call. Germline V gene data show CDR1 as MDHEN and CDR2 as SYDVKM. The V and J ends lost 2 bases and 1 base respectively, with 5 bases between them. This CDR3 region has 13 residues. CDR3 residues: CASSLEINYGYTF. The CDR3 nucleotides read TGTGCCAGCAGTTTAGAGATTAACTATGGCTACACCTTC.

The rearrangement joins TRBV7-9 to TRBJ2-1; 9 nucleotides line up with TRBD2. V lost 5 bases and J lost 7; bases outside the gene matches: 21. CDR3 length equals 19 residues. CDR1 is SEHNR, CDR2 FQNEAQ, per germline (reference sequence). The CDR3 DNA follows: TGTGCCAGCAGCGCTATAGCGGGAGTGCAATCCTTATCGGGGAATGAGCAGTTCTTC. Amino acids: CASSAIAGVQSLSGNEQFF.

The chain carries TRBV7-8 and TRBJ1-1; D not resolved. This CDR3 is built from 16 residues. Trimming removed 1 base from V and 5 bases from J, with 17 bases in between. The V gene's germline CDR1 is SGHVS and CDR2 FQNEAQ. The CDR3 DNA sequence: TGTGCCAGCAGCTTAGGGGCTGCTACGTTTGCTACTGAAGCTTTCTTT. Translated, it gives CASSLGAATFATEAFF.

The chain links TRBV5-8 to TRBJ1-5, with TRBD1 identical over 7 bases. Per the germline V gene, CDR1 is SGHTS and CDR2 is YDEGEE. V gave up 5 bases and J gave up 7 bases; unmatched junction bases: 6. The CDR3 is made up of 13 amino acids. CDR3 bases: TGTGCCAGCAGTCGTGACAGGGACCAGCCCCAGCATTTT. As protein: CASSRDRDQPQHF.

This chain joins TRBV7-2 and TRBJ1-1; perhaps TRBD1 as D (5 bases). The germline CDR1 and CDR2 sequences are SGHTA and FQGNSA. V was trimmed by 2 bases and J by 5 bases, leaving 15 bases between them. The CDR3 sequence is 15 residues long. CDR3 sequence (DNA): TGTGCCAGCAGCTTAAGGGGAGGTGGAGATACTGAAGCTTTCTTT. This encodes CASSLRGGGDTEAFF.

The chain couples TRBV28 to TRBJ1-4; TRBD1 is a possible D gene (5 bases). Germline CDR1 MDHEN, CDR2 SYDVKM. The V and J ends lost 7 bases and 9 bases respectively, with 9 bases between them. The length of the CDR3 is 11 residues. CDR3 nucleotide sequence: TGTGCCAGCAACACGGGGCAAAAACTGTTTTTT. Protein: CASNTGQKLFF. The full variable domain, in which reference TRBV28 and TRBJ1-4 provide the parts outside the CDR3, is DVKVTQSSRYLVKRTGEKVFLECVQDMDHENMFWYRQDPGLGLRLIYFSYDVKMKEKGDIPEGYSVSREKKERFSLILESASTNQTSMYLCASNTGQKLFFGSGTQLSVL.

This chain links TRBV19 with TRBJ1-1, with a possible D match to TRBD1 (5 bases). The CDR3 is made up of 15 amino acids. V was pared by 4 bases and J by 10 bases, with 22 bases between. Germline V lookup: CDR1 LNHDA, CDR2 SQIVND (reference sequence). CDR3 nucleotide sequence: TGTGCCAGTAGTAGAAACGGGGCAGACAAAAGTGGAGCTTTCTTT. Its protein is CASSRNGADKSGAFF.

The rearrangement uses TRBV28 and TRBJ1-4; unclear D gene. Germline V gene lookup returns CDR1 MDHEN and CDR2 SYDVKM. This CDR3 comprises 15 residues. Trimming removed 2 bases from V and 4 bases from J, with 11 bases in between. In nucleotides, the CDR3 is TGTGCCAGCAGTTTACTAAGGAAGATTAATGAAAAACTGTTTTTT. It codes for CASSLLRKINEKLFF.

This clone is a singleton in its sample. V and J are TRBV3-1 (or the pseudogene TRBV3-2) and TRBJ1-3; D is possibly TRBD1 (6 bases). Trimming took 1 base from V and 0 from J, leaving 10 bases between them. From germline, CDR1 is LGHDT and CDR2 YNNKEL (reference sequence). CDR3 length equals 16 residues. The CDR3 sequence is CASSQGQGHSGNTIYF. CDR3 DNA sequence: TGTGCCAGCAGCCAAGGCCAGGGACACTCTGGAAACACCATATATTTT.

J is TRBJ2-1 and V is TRBV20-1; D gene ambiguous. V dropped 3 bases and J dropped 2 bases, with 11 bases sitting between them. Germline-derived CDR1 and CDR2 are DFQATT and SNEGSKA (reference sequence). The CDR3 totals 14 residues. The CDR3 coding sequence is TGCAGTGCTAGTTTGGCCTCCACCTACAATGAGCAGTTCTTC. This sequence encodes CSASLASTYNEQFF.

J is TRBJ2-1 and V is TRBV28, with D possibly TRBD2 on 7 matching bases. The ends were cut back, 7 bases at V and 3 bases at J, with 16 bases in the middle. The CDR3 covers 15 residues. Germline V gene sequence: CDR1 MDHEN, CDR2 SYDVKM. DNA for the CDR3: TGTGCCAGCACCTTAGGGGAGGGGGGCTACAATGAGCAGTTCTTC. Residues: CASTLGEGGYNEQFF.

The count of this clone is one. The chain uses TRBV2 and TRBJ1-1; D is unclear. The CDR3 spans 11 residues. Germline CDR1 is SNHLY and CDR2 is FYNNEI. V lost 6 bases, J lost 3 bases, and 5 bases lay in between. In nucleotides, the CDR3 is TGTGCCAGCAGCAGCTACACTGAAGCTTTCTTT. Encoded protein: CASSSYTEAFF.

The V gene is TRBV6-2 or TRBV6-3, the J gene TRBJ1-5; D not certain. This CDR3 comprises 14 residues. In germline, CDR1 is MNHEY, CDR2 SVGEGT. The V and J ends lost 4 bases and 2 bases respectively, with 9 bases between them. The CDR3 loop is CASSSEFGNQPQHF. CDR3 coding DNA: TGTGCCAGCAGTTCGGAATTTGGCAATCAGCCCCAGCATTTT.

The J gene is TRBJ2-1, the V gene TRBV11-2; 8 nucleotides align to TRBD2. CDR3 size: 17 residues. The germline CDR1 and CDR2 sequences are SGHAT and FQNNGV. The V segment lost 2 bases and the J segment 7 bases; nucleotides outside the gene matches: 13. This CDR3 reads CASSLRAPGGDWNEQFF. In DNA, the CDR3 is TGTGCCAGCAGCTTAAGGGCCCCGGGGGGGGATTGGAATGAGCAGTTCTTC.

V is TRBV28 and J is TRBJ1-4; D is perhaps TRBD1 (5 bases). The CDR3 loop spans 14 amino acids. V was trimmed by 5 bases and J by 8 bases, leaving 15 bases between them. Germline CDR1 and CDR2: MDHEN and SYDVKM. The CDR3 DNA reads as TGTGCCAGCAGTCCGGCCGGGTCAGGGGAAAAACTGTTTTTT. Its protein product is CASSPAGSGEKLFF.

This chain uses TRBV28 with TRBJ1-1; D is perhaps TRBD1 (5 bases). Trimming stripped 5 bases from V and 2 bases from J, with 12 bases between. CDR3 size: 14 residues. The germline CDR1 and CDR2 sequences are MDHEN and SYDVKM. The CDR3 sequence is CASSRIRENTEAFF. The CDR3, as DNA: TGTGCCAGCAGTCGCATCAGGGAAAACACTGAAGCTTTCTTT.

This clone has only one observation. V usage is TRBV9 and J usage is TRBJ2-3, with 13 bases fitting TRBD2. The junction had 13 bases not matched to a gene; V was cut back by 4 bases and J by 11 bases. The CDR3 runs to 16 residues. Germline assignment: CDR1 SGDLS and CDR2 YYNGEE. In nucleotides, the CDR3 is TGTGCCAGCAGCCCCCGACTAGCGGGGGGCGGGATCGGGCAGTATTTT. This sequence encodes CASSPRLAGGGIGQYF.

The CDR3 protein is CAISWTGDGQPQHF. CDR3 in DNA: TGTGCCATCAGCTGGACAGGGGACGGCCAGCCCCAGCATTTT. The chain couples TRBV10-3 to TRBJ1-5; the match to TRBD1 covers 9 bases. After removal of 6 bases from V and 7 bases from J, the junction contained 7 bases not matched to a gene. Germline lookup yields CDR1 ENHRY and CDR2 SYGVKD. The CDR3 is 14 residues long.

This clone appeared once. The chain employs TRBV7-2 and TRBJ1-5; 7 nucleotides align to TRBD1. The CDR3 runs 14 residues. The V segment lost 5 bases and the J segment 7 bases; nucleotides outside the gene matches: 8. Germline CDR1 is SGHTA and CDR2 is FQGNSA. The chain's CDR3 is CASSPEGARQPQHF. CDR3 nucleotides: TGTGCCAGCAGCCCGGAGGGGGCTAGGCAGCCCCAGCATTTT.

The rearrangement joins TRBV7-3 to TRBJ2-2; perhaps TRBD2 as D (5 bases). This CDR3 contains 14 residues. Per germline, CDR1 SGHTA and CDR2 FQGTGA. Trimming shortened V by 5 bases and J by 2 bases, and 9 bases separated the two germline ends. The CDR3 sequence is CASSPTINTGELFF. CDR3 in DNA: TGTGCCAGCAGCCCGACTATTAACACCGGGGAGCTGTTTTTT.

This chain uses TRBV3-1 (or the pseudogene TRBV3-2) with TRBJ1-4, with D hard to call. Deletions cut 2 bases from V and 2 bases from J, with 12 bases between. This CDR3 spans 16 amino acids. The germline V gene encodes CDR1 LGHDT and CDR2 YNNKEL (reference sequence). DNA of the CDR3: TGTGCCAGCAGCCAACAGCCGAGGGCTACTAATGAAAAACTGTTTTTT. Its protein product is CASSQQPRATNEKLFF.

The chain carries TRBV5-1 and TRBJ1-1; D possibly corresponds to TRBD1 (5 bases). V was clipped by 7 bases and J by 3 bases, with 13 bases between them. This CDR3 region has 13 residues. CDR1 is SGHRS, CDR2 YFSETQ, per germline. CDR3 nucleotides: TGCGCCAGCGGACCTCCGGGGGACACTGAAGCTTTCTTT. Translating it yields CASGPPGDTEAFF.

The chain links TRBV6-5 to TRBJ2-3; no clear D. V lost 8 bases to trimming and J lost 2 bases, with 11 bases between them. The CDR3 is 13 amino acids. Germline V lookup: CDR1 MNHEY, CDR2 SVGAGI. CDR3 region: CASRHPNTDTQYF. In nucleotides, the CDR3 is TGTGCCAGCCGCCACCCAAACACAGATACGCAGTATTTT.